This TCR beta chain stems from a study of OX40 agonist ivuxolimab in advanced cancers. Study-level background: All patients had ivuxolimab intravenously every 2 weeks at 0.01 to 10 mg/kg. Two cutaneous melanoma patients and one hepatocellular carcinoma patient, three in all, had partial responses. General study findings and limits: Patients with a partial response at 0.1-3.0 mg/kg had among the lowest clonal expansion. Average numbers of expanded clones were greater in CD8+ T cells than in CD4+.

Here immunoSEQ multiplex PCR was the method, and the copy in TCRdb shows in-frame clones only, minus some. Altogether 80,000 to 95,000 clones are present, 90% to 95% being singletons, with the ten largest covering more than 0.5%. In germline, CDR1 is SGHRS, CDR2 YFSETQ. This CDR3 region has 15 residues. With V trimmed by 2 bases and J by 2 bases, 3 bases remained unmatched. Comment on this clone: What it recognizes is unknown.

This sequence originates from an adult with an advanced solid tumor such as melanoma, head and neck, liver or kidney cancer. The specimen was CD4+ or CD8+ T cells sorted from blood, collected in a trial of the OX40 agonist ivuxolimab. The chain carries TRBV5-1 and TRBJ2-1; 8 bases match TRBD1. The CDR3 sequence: CASSLQGGPYNEQFF. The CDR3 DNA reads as TGCGCCAGCAGCTTACAGGGGGGCCCCTACAATGAGCAGTTCTTC.